The next 5 T cell receptor beta chains were all read from a single sample in a study of tumor-infiltrating lymphocytes in localized non-small cell lung cancer. Clones were read by immunoSEQ multiplex PCR, and TCRdb kept only the in-frame ones, dropping some. Counted here are over 10,000 clones, around 85% occurring once; the ten biggest clones make up about 4%. Specimen: uninvolved lung tissue not adjacent to the tumor. The receptors come from a human donor with non-small cell lung cancer.

This clone has only a few counts. The chain recombines TRBV19 with TRBJ2-1; weak D call: TRBD2 (6 bases). This CDR3 has 17 residues. Per the germline V gene, CDR1 is LNHDA and CDR2 is SQIVND (reference sequence). V was pared by 3 bases and J by 0 bases, with 15 bases between. The CDR3 DNA reads TGTGCCAGTAGTATTTTGAGTAGCGGCCTCTCCTACAATGAGCAGTTCTTC. Its translation: CASSILSSGLSYNEQFF. Supplemented by reference TRBV19 and TRBJ2-1, the full variable domain reads DGGITQSPKYLFRKEGQNVTLSCEQNLNHDAMYWYRQDPGQGLRLIYYSQIVNDFQKGDIAEGYSVSREKKESFPLTVTSAQKNPTAFYLCASSILSSGLSYNEQFFGPGTRLTVL.

The chain links TRBV2 to TRBJ1-1; no firm D call. CDR3 length: 12 amino acids. The germline CDR1 and CDR2 sequences are SNHLY and FYNNEI. The ends were cut back, 2 bases at V and 1 base at J, with 2 bases in the middle. The CDR3 here is CASSEQNTEAFF. The DNA of the CDR3 is TGTGCCAGCAGTGAACAGAACACTGAAGCTTTCTTT. The full variable domain, in which reference TRBV2 and TRBJ1-1 provide the parts outside the CDR3, is EPEVTQTPSHQVTQMGQEVILRCVPISNHLYFYWYRQILGQKVEFLVSFYNNEISEKSEIFDDQFSVERPDGSNFTLKIRSTKLEDSAMYFCASSEQNTEAFFGQGTRLTVV.

The V call is TRBV25-1, the J call TRBJ2-7; D is uncertain. The V gene lost 1 base and the J gene lost 13 bases, with 11 bases spanning the gap. CDR1 and CDR2 from the germline V gene are MGHDK and SYGVNS. The CDR3 length is 11 residues. Here the CDR3 DNA reads TGTGCCAGCAGTGAATCAATATTGCAATACTTC. Its translation is CASSESILQYF.

The chain is built from TRBV10-2 and TRBJ2-2; D is possibly TRBD2 (6 bases). CDR3 length: 15 residues. The V gene's germline CDR1 is WSHSY and CDR2 SAAADI. V was pared by 7 bases and J by 4 bases, with 16 bases between. The CDR3, as DNA: TGCGCCAGCAAAAGGGGCCTAGCGCTCACCGGGGAGCTGTTTTTT. Residues: CASKRGLALTGELFF.

The gene calls are TRBV11-3 and TRBJ2-2, with D hard to call. Germline V gives CDR1 SGHNT, CDR2 YENEEA. The CDR3 totals 14 residues. Trimming cost V 1 base and J 2 bases, with 5 bases left between them. CDR3 protein: CASSLVYNTGELFF. CDR3 nucleotide sequence: TGTGCCAGCAGCTTAGTATATAACACCGGGGAGCTGTTTTTT.